This T cell receptor beta chain was recovered during a study of blood T cell repertoires in COVID-19. Whole-study context: There were acute and convalescent COVID-19 samples, and they came from the United States, Italy and Spain. From T cells, B-cell-depleted T cells, or PBMCs came the material, which was cDNA or gDNA.

Sequencing used immunoSEQ multiplex PCR; TCRdb keeps in-frame clones, though not all of them. The sample yields over 70,000 clones, approximately 81% seen once. Seattle enrolled patients during active infection and tracked them longitudinally. The CDR3 spans 16 residues. Germline trimming cut 5 bases from V and 1 base from J; bases unmatched to any gene: 3. The germline gives CDR1 SGHTA, CDR2 FQGNSA. This clonotype originated in a man aged 55 to 70 with COVID-19, enrolled during active disease. The rearrangement uses TRBV7-2 and TRBJ2-2; 11 bases match TRBD2. The material sequenced was peripheral blood. This CDR3 reads CASSALAGGNTGELFF. The CDR3 nucleotides read TGTGCCAGCAGCGCCCTAGCGGGGGGGAACACCGGGGAGCTGTTTTTT.